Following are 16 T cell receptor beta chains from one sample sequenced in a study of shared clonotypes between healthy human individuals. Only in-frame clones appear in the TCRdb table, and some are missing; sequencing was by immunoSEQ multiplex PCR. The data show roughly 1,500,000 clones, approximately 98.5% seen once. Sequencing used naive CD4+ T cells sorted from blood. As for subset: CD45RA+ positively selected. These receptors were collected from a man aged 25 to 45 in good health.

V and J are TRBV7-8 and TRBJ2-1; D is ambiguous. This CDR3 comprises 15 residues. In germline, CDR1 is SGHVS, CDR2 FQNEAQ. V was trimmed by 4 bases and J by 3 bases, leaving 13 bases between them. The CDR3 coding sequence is TGTGCCAGCAGCTCGAATTCCAAGTTCTACAATGAGCAGTTCTTC. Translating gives CASSSNSKFYNEQFF.

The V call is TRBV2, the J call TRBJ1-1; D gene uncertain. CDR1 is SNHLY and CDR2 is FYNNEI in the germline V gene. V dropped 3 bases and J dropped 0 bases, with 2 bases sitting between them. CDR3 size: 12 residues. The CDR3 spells CASSDVNTEAFF. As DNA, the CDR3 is TGTGCCAGCAGTGACGTGAACACTGAAGCTTTCTTT. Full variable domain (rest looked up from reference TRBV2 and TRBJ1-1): EPEVTQTPSHQVTQMGQEVILRCVPISNHLYFYWYRQILGQKVEFLVSFYNNEISEKSEIFDDQFSVERPDGSNFTLKIRSTKLEDSAMYFCASSDVNTEAFFGQGTRLTVV.

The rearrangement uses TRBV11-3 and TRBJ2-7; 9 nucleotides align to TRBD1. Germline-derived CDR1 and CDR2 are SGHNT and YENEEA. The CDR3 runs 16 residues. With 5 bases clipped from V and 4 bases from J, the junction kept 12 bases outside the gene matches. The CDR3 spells CASSRLGGQGTYEQYF. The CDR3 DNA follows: TGTGCCAGCAGCCGTCTCGGGGGACAGGGAACGTACGAGCAGTACTTC.

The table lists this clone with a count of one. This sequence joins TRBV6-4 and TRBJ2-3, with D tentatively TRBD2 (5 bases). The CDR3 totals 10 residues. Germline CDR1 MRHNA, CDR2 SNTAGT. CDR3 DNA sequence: TGTGCTAACCACGGAGGTACGCAGTATTTT. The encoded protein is CANHGGTQYF.

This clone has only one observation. The CDR3 DNA reads as TGTGCCAGCAGTCCCCTCAACGCAGATACGCAGTATTTT. Residues: CASSPLNADTQYF. The V and J genes are TRBV27 and TRBJ2-3, with D uncertain. Germline loops: CDR1 MNHEY, CDR2 SMNVEV (reference sequence). V was clipped by 5 bases and J by 4 bases, with 10 bases between them. The CDR3 is made up of 13 amino acids.

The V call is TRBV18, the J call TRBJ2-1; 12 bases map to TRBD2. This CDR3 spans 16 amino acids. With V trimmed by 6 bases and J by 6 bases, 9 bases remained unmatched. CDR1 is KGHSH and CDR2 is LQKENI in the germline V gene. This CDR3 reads CASSPPSSGRANEQFF. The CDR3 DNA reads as TGTGCCAGCTCCCCCCCCTCTAGCGGGAGGGCCAATGAGCAGTTCTTC.

The CDR3 loop reads CASHPGGVSYNEQFF. As DNA, the CDR3 is TGTGCCAGCCACCCGGGAGGGGTCTCCTACAATGAGCAGTTCTTC. The V gene is TRBV19, the J gene TRBJ2-1; TRBD2 agrees at 8 bases. This CDR3 is 15 amino acids long. Germline CDR1 LNHDA, CDR2 SQIVND (reference sequence). The V and J ends lost 9 bases and 0 bases, in that order; junction bases with no gene match: 7.

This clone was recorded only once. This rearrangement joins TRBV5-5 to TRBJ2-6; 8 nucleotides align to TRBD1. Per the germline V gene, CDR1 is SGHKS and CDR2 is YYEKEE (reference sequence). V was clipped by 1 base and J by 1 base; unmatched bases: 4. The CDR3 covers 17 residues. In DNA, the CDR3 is TGTGCCAGCAGCTTGCGTTGGACAGGGTCTGGGGCCAACGTCCTGACTTTC. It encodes CASSLRWTGSGANVLTF.

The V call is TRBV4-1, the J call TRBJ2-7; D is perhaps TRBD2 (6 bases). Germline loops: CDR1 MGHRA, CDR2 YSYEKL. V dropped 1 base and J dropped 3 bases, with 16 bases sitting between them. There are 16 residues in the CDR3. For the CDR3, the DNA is TGCGCCAGCAGCCAAGGGGTTAGCGGAATCTTCTACGAGCAGTACTTC. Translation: CASSQGVSGIFYEQYF.

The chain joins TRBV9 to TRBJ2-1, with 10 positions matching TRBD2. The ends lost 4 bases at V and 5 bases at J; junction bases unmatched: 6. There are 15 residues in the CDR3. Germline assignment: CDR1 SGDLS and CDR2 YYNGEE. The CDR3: CASSSRLAGDNEQFF. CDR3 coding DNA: TGTGCCAGCAGCTCCCGCCTAGCGGGAGACAATGAGCAGTTCTTC.

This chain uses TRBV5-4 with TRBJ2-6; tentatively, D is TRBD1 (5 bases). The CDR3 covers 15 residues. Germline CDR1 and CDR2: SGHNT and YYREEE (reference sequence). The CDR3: CAERQGPSGANVLTF. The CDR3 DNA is TGTGCGGAACGGCAGGGTCCCTCTGGGGCCAACGTCCTGACTTTC.

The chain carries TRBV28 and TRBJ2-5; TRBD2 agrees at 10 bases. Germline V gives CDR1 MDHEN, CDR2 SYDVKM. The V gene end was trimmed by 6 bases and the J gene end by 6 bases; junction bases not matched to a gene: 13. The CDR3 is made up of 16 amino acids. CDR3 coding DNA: TGTGCCAGCAGCTCCCCCCTAGCGGGAGTGGAGAAGACCCAGTACTTC. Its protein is CASSSPLAGVEKTQYF. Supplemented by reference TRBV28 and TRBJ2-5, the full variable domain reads DVKVTQSSRYLVKRTGEKVFLECVQDMDHENMFWYRQDPGLGLRLIYFSYDVKMKEKGDIPEGYSVSREKKERFSLILESASTNQTSMYLCASSSPLAGVEKTQYFGPGTRLLVL.

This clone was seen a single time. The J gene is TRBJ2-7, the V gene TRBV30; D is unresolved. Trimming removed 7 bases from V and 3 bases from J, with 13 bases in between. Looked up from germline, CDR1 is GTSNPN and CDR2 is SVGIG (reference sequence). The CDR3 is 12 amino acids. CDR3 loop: CAYVTWSYEQYF. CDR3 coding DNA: TGTGCCTACGTAACCTGGAGCTACGAGCAGTACTTC.

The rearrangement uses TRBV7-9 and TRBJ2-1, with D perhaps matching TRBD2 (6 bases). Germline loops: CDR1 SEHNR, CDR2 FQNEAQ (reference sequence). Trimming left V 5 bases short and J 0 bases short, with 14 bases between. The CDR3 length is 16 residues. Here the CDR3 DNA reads TGTGCCAGCAGCGGGAGGAGAGGAGGCTCCTACAATGAGCAGTTCTTC. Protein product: CASSGRRGGSYNEQFF.

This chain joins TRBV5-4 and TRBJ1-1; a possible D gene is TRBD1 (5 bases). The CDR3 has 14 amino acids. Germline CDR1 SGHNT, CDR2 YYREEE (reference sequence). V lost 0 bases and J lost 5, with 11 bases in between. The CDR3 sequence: CASSLGGALTEAFF. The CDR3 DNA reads TGTGCCAGCAGCTTGGGGGGCGCGCTGACTGAAGCTTTCTTT.

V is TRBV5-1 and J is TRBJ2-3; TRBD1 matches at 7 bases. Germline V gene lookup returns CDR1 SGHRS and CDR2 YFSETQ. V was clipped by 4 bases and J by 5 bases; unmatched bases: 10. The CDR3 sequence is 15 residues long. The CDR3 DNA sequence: TGCGCCAGCAGCACGGGGCCGGGACAGCGAGATACGCAGTATTTT. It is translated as CASSTGPGQRDTQYF.